Shown below are 11 T cell receptor beta chains from a single sample sequenced in a study of OX40 agonist ivuxolimab in advanced cancers. Clones were read by immunoSEQ multiplex PCR, and TCRdb kept only the in-frame ones, dropping some. The top ten clones hold under 0.75% of a sample with about 83,000 clones, 85% of them seen once. Here the sequenced sample was CD4+ or CD8+ T cells sorted from blood, taken in a trial of the OX40 agonist ivuxolimab. The origin of the receptors is an adult with an advanced solid tumor such as melanoma, head and neck, liver or kidney cancer.

The chain carries TRBV18 and TRBJ1-2; TRBD1 matches 7 bases. The CDR3 covers 13 residues. Germline-derived CDR1 and CDR2 are KGHSH and LQKENI. With V trimmed by 0 bases and J by 8 bases, 3 bases remained unmatched. DNA for the CDR3: TGTGCCAGCTCACCACCTCAGGGACAGGGCTACACCTTC. It specifies CASSPPQGQGYTF. The full variable domain, its missing parts supplied by reference TRBV18 and TRBJ1-2, is NAGVMQNPRHLVRRRGQEARLRCSPMKGHSHVYWYRQLPEEGLKFMVYLQKENIIDESGMPKERFSAEFPKEGPSILRIQQVVRGDSAAYFCASSPPQGQGYTFGSGTRLTVV.

This clone was detected only once. This CDR3 is CASSRDRGRGEKLFF. For the CDR3, the DNA is TGTGCCAGCAGTCGGGACAGGGGGCGCGGTGAAAAACTGTTTTTT. The chain joins TRBV2 to TRBJ1-4; 12 bases map to TRBD1. The V and J ends lost 5 bases and 7 bases, in that order; junction bases with no gene match: 5. This CDR3 contains 15 residues. CDR1 SNHLY and CDR2 FYNNEI come from the germline V gene.

The V and J genes are TRBV6-1 and TRBJ1-2; TRBD1 might be the D (5 bases). Between the trimmed V and J ends, which lost 6 bases and 4 bases, there was a span of 15 bases. This CDR3 has 14 residues. Germline V gives CDR1 MNHNS, CDR2 SASEGT. Here the CDR3 reads CASSAQQDPYGYTF. CDR3 DNA sequence: TGTGCCAGCAGCGCGCAACAGGACCCCTATGGCTACACCTTC.

The chain joins TRBV11-2 to TRBJ1-2, with a possible D match to TRBD1 (6 bases). The CDR3 is 13 amino acids. The germline V gene encodes CDR1 SGHAT and CDR2 FQNNGV. Trimming took off 5 bases at V and 4 bases at J, with 11 bases between the two ends. CDR3 DNA sequence: TGTGCCAGCAGCCACAGGGTGGGCTATGGCTACACCTTC. It yields the protein CASSHRVGYGYTF.

This clone appeared a few times. The chain has TRBV9 and TRBJ2-7, with 8 bases that match TRBD1. V trimming: 3 bases; J trimming: 2 bases; junction bases outside the gene matches: 7. There are 15 residues in the CDR3. CDR1 SGDLS and CDR2 YYNGEE come from the germline V gene. The CDR3 DNA reads as TGTGCCAGCAGCGCTCAGACAGGGGCCACCTACGAGCAGTACTTC. It codes for CASSAQTGATYEQYF.

The V gene is TRBV28, the J gene TRBJ1-2, with D possibly matching TRBD1 (6 bases). Germline CDR1 reads MDHEN; CDR2 reads SYDVKM. Trimming removed 2 bases at V and 0 bases at J, with 10 bases between. The CDR3 is 15 residues long. CDR3 residues: CASSLGGPANYGYTF. CDR3 coding DNA: TGTGCCAGCAGTTTAGGGGGGCCAGCTAACTATGGCTACACCTTC.

The chain carries TRBV5-1 and TRBJ2-3; D remains unclear. CDR1 and CDR2 (germline): SGHRS, YFSETQ. The CDR3 has 14 residues. Between the trimmed V and J ends, which lost 5 bases and 1 base, there was a span of 11 bases. The CDR3 loop reads CASSSSSGTDTQYF. As DNA, the CDR3 is TGCGCCAGCAGTTCTTCCAGCGGCACAGATACGCAGTATTTT.

The chain carries TRBV29-1 and TRBJ2-1; 7 positions agree with TRBD1. From germline, CDR1 is SQVTM and CDR2 ANQGSEA. The CDR3 has 13 amino acids. V was pared by 2 bases and J by 3 bases, with 1 base of the junction left unmatched. CDR3 sequence: CSVERGLYNEQFF. CDR3 nucleotides: TGCAGCGTTGAAAGGGGGCTCTACAATGAGCAGTTCTTC.

The chain recombines TRBV30 with TRBJ2-7; D is ambiguous. Germline V gene data show CDR1 as GTSNPN and CDR2 as SVGIG (reference sequence). CDR3 length: 13 amino acids. The ends were cut back, 0 bases at V and 3 bases at J, with 9 bases in the middle. This chain's CDR3 is CAWSVNPYYEQYF. The CDR3 coding sequence is TGTGCCTGGAGTGTAAACCCGTACTACGAGCAGTACTTC.

The chain carries TRBV10-3 and TRBJ2-1; the match to TRBD1 covers 7 bases. Germline values: CDR1 ENHRY, CDR2 SYGVKD. The CDR3 runs 12 residues. V lost 4 bases to trimming and J lost 15 bases; unmatched junction nucleotides: 9. Here the CDR3 DNA reads TGTGCCATCAGTGGGACAGGTCCGTTTCCGTTCTTC. It encodes CAISGTGPFPFF.

This clone was seen only once. The chain couples TRBV18 to TRBJ1-1; D may be TRBD1 (5 bases). The V end was cut by 5 bases, the J end by 2 bases, with 9 bases between. The germline CDR1 and CDR2 sequences are KGHSH and LQKENI. The CDR3 spans 13 residues. The CDR3 region has the DNA TGTGCCAGCTCAGACAGATTTAACACTGAAGCTTTCTTT. It yields the protein CASSDRFNTEAFF.